Given below is one T cell receptor (beta chain) in context. The assay was immunoSEQ multiplex PCR, and TCRdb's table has in-frame clones only and misses some. The sample has about 700,000 clones, about 90% seen once. These data originate in a study of shared clonotypes between healthy human individuals. The ends were cut back, 6 bases at V and 2 bases at J, with 9 bases in the middle. Germline CDR1 is SNHLY and CDR2 is FYNNEI. There are 13 residues in the CDR3. Naive CD8 cells were CD45RO-negative, positively selected for CCR7, excluding terminally differentiated effector memory CD45RA+ cells. This TCR derives from a man aged 30-40 years in good health. The gene calls are TRBV2 and TRBJ2-3; D not certain. Source material: naive CD8+ T cells sorted from blood. CDR3 protein: CASRKDPTDTQYF. Here the CDR3 DNA reads TGTGCCAGCAGAAAGGACCCCACAGATACGCAGTATTTT. Variable domain in full (rest from reference TRBV2 and TRBJ2-3): EPEVTQTPSHQVTQMGQEVILRCVPISNHLYFYWYRQILGQKVEFLVSFYNNEISEKSEIFDDQFSVERPDGSNFTLKIRSTKLEDSAMYFCASRKDPTDTQYFGPGTRLTVL.